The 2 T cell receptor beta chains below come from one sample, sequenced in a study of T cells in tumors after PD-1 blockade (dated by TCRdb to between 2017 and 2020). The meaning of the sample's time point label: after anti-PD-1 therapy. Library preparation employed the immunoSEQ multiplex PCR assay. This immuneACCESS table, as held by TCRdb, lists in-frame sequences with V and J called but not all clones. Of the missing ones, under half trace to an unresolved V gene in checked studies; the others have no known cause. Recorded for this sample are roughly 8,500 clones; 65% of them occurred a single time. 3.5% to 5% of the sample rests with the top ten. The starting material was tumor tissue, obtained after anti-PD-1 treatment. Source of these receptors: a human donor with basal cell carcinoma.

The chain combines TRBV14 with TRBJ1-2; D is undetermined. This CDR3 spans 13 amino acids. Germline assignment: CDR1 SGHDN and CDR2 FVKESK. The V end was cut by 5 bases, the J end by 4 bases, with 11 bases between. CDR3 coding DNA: TGTGCCAGCAGCGGTCGCACGGCCTATGGCTACACCTTC. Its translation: CASSGRTAYGYTF.

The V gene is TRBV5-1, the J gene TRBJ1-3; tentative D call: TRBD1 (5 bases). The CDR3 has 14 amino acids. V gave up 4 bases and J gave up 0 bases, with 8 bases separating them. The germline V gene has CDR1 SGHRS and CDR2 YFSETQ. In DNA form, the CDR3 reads TGCGCCAGCAGCCGTACAGGCTCTGGAAACACCATATATTTT. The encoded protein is CASSRTGSGNTIYF. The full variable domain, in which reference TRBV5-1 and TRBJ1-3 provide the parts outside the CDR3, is KAGVTQTPRYLIKTRGQQVTLSCSPISGHRSVSWYQQTPGQGLQFLFEYFSETQRNKGNFPGRFSGRQFSNSRSEMNVSTLELGDSALYLCASSRTGSGNTIYFGEGSWLTVV.